This T cell receptor beta chain was sequenced in a study of spatial heterogeneity in lung cancer. General study points: Expanded intratumoral alpha and beta TCR counts tracked tumor mutation counts.

This clonotype was counted between two and nine times. Its antigen is unidentified. Time point specified: sample taken at primary tumor resection. Donors were about 70 untreated early-stage non-small cell lung cancer patients. The study sequenced unsorted whole RNA from tumor, nontumor lung or frozen PBMC. One entry per CDR3 protein, called by TCRdb with MiXCR from the 5' RACE reads. In the table there are about 100,000 distinct CDR3 sequences, under 4.5% of which are singletons. Trimming cost V 3 bases and J 1 base, with 12 bases left between them. The CDR3 has 16 amino acids. Germline CDR1 MGHRA, CDR2 YSYEKL.

The input for sequencing was lung tumor tissue, taken at surgery. The chain is built from TRBV4-1 and TRBJ2-2, with D possibly being TRBD2 (5 bases). The receptor was isolated from a male donor with early-stage non-small cell lung cancer. CDR3 sequence reads: CASSHPMGRNTGELFF. CDR3 in DNA: TGCGCCAGCAGCCATCCCATGGGGAGGAACACCGGGGAGCTGTTTTTT.